This section outlines one T cell receptor (beta chain) sequence together with its context. The antigen is unknown. This CDR3 region has 15 residues. CDR1 and CDR2 from the germline V gene are SEHNR and FQNEAQ (reference sequence). V lost 3 bases to trimming and J lost 7 bases; unmatched junction nucleotides: 4. TCRdb's copy holds only in-frame clones and misses some; the assay was immunoSEQ multiplex PCR. The sample consists of about 1 million clones, around 76% of them appearing once. The data originate from a study of shared clonotypes between healthy human individuals. General study results and limits: Memory subsets had estimated richness that was generally smaller than that of naive subsets. Collection of samples was limited to blood; tissue repertoires likely differ. Clonotype sharing across several donors was observed for 4% to 6.5% of naive CD4 clonotypes.

The rearrangement uses TRBV7-9 and TRBJ2-1; the match to TRBD1 covers 12 bases. The specimen sequenced was memory CD4+ T cells sorted from blood. Subset: CD45RA-negative fraction. This clonotype was sampled from a man between 18 and 35 years old in good health. CDR3 in amino acids: CASSLGQGAQNEQFF. The CDR3, as DNA: TGTGCCAGCAGCTTGGGACAGGGGGCTCAGAATGAGCAGTTCTTC.